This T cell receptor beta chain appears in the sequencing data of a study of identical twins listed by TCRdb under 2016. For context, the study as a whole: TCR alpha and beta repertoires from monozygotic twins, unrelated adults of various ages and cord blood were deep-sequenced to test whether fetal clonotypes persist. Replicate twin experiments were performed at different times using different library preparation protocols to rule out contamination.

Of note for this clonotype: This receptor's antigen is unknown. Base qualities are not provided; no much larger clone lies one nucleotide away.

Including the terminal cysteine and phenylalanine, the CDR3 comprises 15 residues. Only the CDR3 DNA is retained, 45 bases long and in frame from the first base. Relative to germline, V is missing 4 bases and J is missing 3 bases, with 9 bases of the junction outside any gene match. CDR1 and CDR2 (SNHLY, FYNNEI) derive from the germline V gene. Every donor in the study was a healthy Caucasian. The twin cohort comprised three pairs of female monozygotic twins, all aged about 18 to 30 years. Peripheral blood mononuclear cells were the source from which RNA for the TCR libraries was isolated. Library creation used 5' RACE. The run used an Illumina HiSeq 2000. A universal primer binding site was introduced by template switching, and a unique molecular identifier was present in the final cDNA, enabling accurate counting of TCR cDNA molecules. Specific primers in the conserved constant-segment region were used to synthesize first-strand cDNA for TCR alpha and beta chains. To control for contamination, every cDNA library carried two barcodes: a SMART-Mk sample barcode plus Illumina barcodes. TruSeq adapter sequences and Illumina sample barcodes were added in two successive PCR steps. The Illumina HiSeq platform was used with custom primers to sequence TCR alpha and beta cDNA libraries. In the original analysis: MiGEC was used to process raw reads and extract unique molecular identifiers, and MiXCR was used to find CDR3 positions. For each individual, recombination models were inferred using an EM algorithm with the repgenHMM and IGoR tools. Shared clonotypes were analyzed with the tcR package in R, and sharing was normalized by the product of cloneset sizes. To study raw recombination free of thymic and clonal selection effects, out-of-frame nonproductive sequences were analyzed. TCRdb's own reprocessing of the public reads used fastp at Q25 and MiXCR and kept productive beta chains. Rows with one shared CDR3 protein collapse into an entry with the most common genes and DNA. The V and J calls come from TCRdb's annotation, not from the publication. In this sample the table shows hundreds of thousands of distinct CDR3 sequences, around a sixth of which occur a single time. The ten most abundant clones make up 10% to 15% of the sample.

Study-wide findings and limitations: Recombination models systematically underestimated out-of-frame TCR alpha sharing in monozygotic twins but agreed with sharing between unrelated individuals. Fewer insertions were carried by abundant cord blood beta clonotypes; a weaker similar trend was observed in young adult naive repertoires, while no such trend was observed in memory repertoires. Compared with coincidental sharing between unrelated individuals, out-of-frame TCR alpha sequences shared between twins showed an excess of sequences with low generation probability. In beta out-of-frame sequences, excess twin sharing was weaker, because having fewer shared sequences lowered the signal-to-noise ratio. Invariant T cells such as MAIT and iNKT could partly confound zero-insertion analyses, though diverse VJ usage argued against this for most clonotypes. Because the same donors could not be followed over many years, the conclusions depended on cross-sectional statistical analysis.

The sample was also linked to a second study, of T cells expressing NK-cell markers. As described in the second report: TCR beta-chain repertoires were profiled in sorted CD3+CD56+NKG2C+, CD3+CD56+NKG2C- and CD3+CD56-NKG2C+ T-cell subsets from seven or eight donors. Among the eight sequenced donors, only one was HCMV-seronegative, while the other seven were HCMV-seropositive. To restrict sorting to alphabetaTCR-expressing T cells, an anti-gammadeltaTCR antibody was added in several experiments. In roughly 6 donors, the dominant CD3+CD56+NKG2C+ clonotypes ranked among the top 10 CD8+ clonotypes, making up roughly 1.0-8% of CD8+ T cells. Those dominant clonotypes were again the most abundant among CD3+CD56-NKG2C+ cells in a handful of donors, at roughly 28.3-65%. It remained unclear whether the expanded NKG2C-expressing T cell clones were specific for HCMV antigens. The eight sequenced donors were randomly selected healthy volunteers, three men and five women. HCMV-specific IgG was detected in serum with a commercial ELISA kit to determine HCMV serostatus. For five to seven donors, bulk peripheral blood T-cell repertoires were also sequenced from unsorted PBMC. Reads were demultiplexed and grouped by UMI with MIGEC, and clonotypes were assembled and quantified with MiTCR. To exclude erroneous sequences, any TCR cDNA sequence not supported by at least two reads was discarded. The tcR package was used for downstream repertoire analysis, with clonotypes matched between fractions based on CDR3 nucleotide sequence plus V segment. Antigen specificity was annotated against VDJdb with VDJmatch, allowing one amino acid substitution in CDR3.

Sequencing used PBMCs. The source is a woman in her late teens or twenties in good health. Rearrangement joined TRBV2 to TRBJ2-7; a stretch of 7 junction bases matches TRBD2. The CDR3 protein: CASSALGGGVYEQYF. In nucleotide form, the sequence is TGTGCCAGCAGTGCCCTTGGCGGGGGAGTCTACGAGCAGTACTTC.